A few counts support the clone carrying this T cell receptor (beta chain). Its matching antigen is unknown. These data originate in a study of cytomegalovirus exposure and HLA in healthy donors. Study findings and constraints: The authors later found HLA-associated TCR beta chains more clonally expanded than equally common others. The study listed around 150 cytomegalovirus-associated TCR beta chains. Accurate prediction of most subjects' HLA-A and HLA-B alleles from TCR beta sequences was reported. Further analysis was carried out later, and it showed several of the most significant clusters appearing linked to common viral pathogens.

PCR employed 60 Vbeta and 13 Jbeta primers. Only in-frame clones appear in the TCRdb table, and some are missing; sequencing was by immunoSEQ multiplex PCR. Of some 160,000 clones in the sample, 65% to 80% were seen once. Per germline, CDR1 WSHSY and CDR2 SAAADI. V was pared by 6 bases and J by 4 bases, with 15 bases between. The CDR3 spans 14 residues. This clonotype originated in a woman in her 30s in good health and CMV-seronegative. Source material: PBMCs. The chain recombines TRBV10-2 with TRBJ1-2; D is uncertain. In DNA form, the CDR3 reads TGCGCCAGCAGCATCAACGCGGGTATCTATGGCTACACCTTC. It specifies CASSINAGIYGYTF.